Following are 16 T cell receptor beta chains from one sample sequenced in a study of cytomegalovirus exposure and HLA in healthy donors. Primers for the PCR totalled 60 Vbeta and 13 Jbeta. Using immunoSEQ multiplex PCR, the repertoire was profiled, and TCRdb retains in-frame clones only, with some absent. This table has some 110,000 clones, 55% to 80% appearing once. Sequences were obtained from PBMCs. These receptors were collected from a woman aged 25 to 39 in good health and CMV-seronegative.

This clone was detected a few times. The chain carries TRBV9 and TRBJ2-5; TRBD2 might be the D (6 bases). The CDR3 has 16 residues. CDR1 is SGDLS, CDR2 YYNGEE, per germline. V was cut by 4 bases and J by 4 bases, with 20 bases left in between. DNA of the CDR3: TGTGCCAGCAGCCCAGCCCTTACAGGAGGGCGAGAGACCCAGTACTTC. This translates into CASSPALTGGRETQYF.

As regards this clone: The same CDR3 also results from other DNA sequences found in this sample. The chain employs TRBV4-3 and TRBJ2-7; tentatively, D is TRBD1 (6 bases). CDR1 is LGHNA and CDR2 is YSLEER in the germline V gene. V lost 2 bases, J lost 3 bases, and 11 bases lay in between. The CDR3 is 14 residues long. As DNA, the CDR3 is TGCGCCAGCAGCCAAACAGGGATCGGCTACGAGCAGTACTTC. Its protein is CASSQTGIGYEQYF.

The rearrangement uses TRBV6-5 and TRBJ2-3; 10 bases line up with TRBD2. V shed 4 bases and J 1 base; nucleotides not matched to a gene: 5. CDR1 and CDR2 from the germline V gene are MNHEY and SVGAGI. The CDR3 is 16 amino acids. The CDR3 here is CASSSTGTSGTDTQYF. As DNA, the CDR3 is TGTGCCAGCAGTTCCACCGGGACTAGCGGCACAGATACGCAGTATTTT.

The table lists this clone with a few counts. The chain links TRBV28 to TRBJ2-3, with 7 nucleotides matching TRBD2. Trimming took 5 bases from V and 0 from J; bases not matched to a gene: 5. The CDR3 loop spans 15 amino acids. CDR1 is MDHEN and CDR2 is SYDVKM in the germline V gene. CDR3: CASSRGGSSTDTQYF. The CDR3 region has the DNA TGTGCCAGCAGTCGCGGGGGATCTAGCACAGATACGCAGTATTTT.

The J gene is TRBJ1-4, the V gene TRBV28; 8 bases map to TRBD1. This CDR3 is built from 13 residues. Germline V gene sequence: CDR1 MDHEN, CDR2 SYDVKM. The V and J ends lost 8 bases and 8 bases, in that order; junction bases with no gene match: 7. CDR3 residues: CASQGQGGEKLFF. The CDR3 DNA reads as TGTGCCAGCCAAGGACAGGGAGGGGAAAAACTGTTTTTT.

The chain couples TRBV11-2 to TRBJ2-7; possible D gene TRBD2, 5 bases. The ends were cut back, 5 bases at V and 3 bases at J, with 8 bases in the middle. Germline assignment: CDR1 SGHAT and CDR2 FQNNGV. This CDR3 is built from 12 residues. The CDR3 region is CASSTAGYEQYF. The DNA of the CDR3 is TGTGCCAGCAGCACCGCGGGCTACGAGCAGTACTTC.

This clone occurred a few times. This chain connects TRBV7-2 to TRBJ2-2, with TRBD2 identical over 7 bases. Germline V gene sequence: CDR1 SGHTA, CDR2 FQGNSA. The CDR3 covers 16 residues. The junction had 4 bases not matched to a gene; V was cut back by 3 bases and J by 0 bases. The chain's CDR3 is CASSFEAGSNTGELFF. The CDR3 region has the DNA TGTGCCAGCAGCTTTGAAGCGGGATCGAACACCGGGGAGCTGTTTTTT.

This clone was seen more than once but under ten times. The rearrangement joins TRBV19 to TRBJ1-5; D gene unclear. The V gene lost 3 bases and the J gene lost 4 bases, with 13 bases spanning the gap. The CDR3 sequence is 15 residues long. Per germline, CDR1 LNHDA and CDR2 SQIVND (reference sequence). CDR3 in amino acids: CASSIGRPKNQPQHF. Here the CDR3 DNA reads TGTGCCAGTAGTATTGGCAGGCCTAAGAATCAGCCCCAGCATTTT. Drawing the rest from reference TRBV19 and TRBJ1-5, the complete variable domain is DGGITQSPKYLFRKEGQNVTLSCEQNLNHDAMYWYRQDPGQGLRLIYYSQIVNDFQKGDIAEGYSVSREKKESFPLTVTSAQKNPTAFYLCASSIGRPKNQPQHFGDGTRLSIL.

The chain combines TRBV11-2 with TRBJ2-1; perhaps TRBD2 as D (6 bases). The germline gives CDR1 SGHAT, CDR2 FQNNGV. Trimming removed 5 bases at V and 15 bases at J, with 23 bases between. The CDR3 contains 14 residues. In DNA, the CDR3 is TGTGCCAGCAGCCCCTCCGGGACTGGCCCTTCGCTGTTCTTC. Translation: CASSPSGTGPSLFF.

The V call is TRBV7-2, the J call TRBJ2-7; 9 bases fit TRBD2. Unmatched junction bases numbered 1, after V lost 2 bases and J lost 2 bases. CDR1 and CDR2 from the germline V gene are SGHTA and FQGNSA. The CDR3 sequence is 14 residues long. The CDR3 nucleotides read TGTGCCAGCAGCTTACTAGCGGGACCCTACGAGCAGTACTTC. Protein: CASSLLAGPYEQYF. Using reference TRBV7-2 and TRBJ2-7 for the parts outside the CDR3, the full variable domain is GAGVSQSPSNKVTEKGKDVELRCDPISGHTALYWYRQSLGQGLEFLIYFQGNSAPDKSGLPSDRFSAERTGGSVSTLTIQRTQQEDSAVYLCASSLLAGPYEQYFGPGTRLTVT.

The chain is built from TRBV29-1 and TRBJ2-3; D not resolved. Per the germline V gene, CDR1 is SQVTM and CDR2 is ANQGSEA. Trimming pared 8 bases from V and 1 base from J, leaving 10 bases between. The CDR3 is 12 residues long. CDR3 protein: CSFRGGTDTQYF. CDR3 bases: TGCAGCTTTAGAGGCGGCACAGATACGCAGTATTTT.

J is TRBJ1-1 and V is TRBV5-8; 9 nucleotides match TRBD1. CDR1 SGHTS and CDR2 YDEGEE come from the germline V gene. V lost 2 bases to trimming and J lost 0 bases; unmatched junction nucleotides: 5. The CDR3 has 16 amino acids. CDR3 protein: CASSLGTGRMNTEAFF. The CDR3 DNA sequence: TGTGCCAGCAGCTTAGGGACAGGGCGCATGAACACTGAAGCTTTCTTT. Full variable domain (outside the CDR3, taken from reference TRBV5-8 and TRBJ1-1): EAGVTQSPTHLIKTRGQQATLRCSPISGHTSVYWYQQALGLGLQFLLWYDEGEERNRGNFPPRFSGRQFPNYSSELNVNALELEDSALYLCASSLGTGRMNTEAFFGQGTRLTVV.

This clone has a handful of counts. The chain recombines TRBV27 with TRBJ1-1; D remains unclear. CDR1 and CDR2 from the germline V gene are MNHEY and SMNVEV (reference sequence). V lost 5 bases to trimming and J lost 6 bases, with 10 bases between them. The CDR3 contains 12 residues. The CDR3 sequence is CASSPPFSEAFF. The CDR3 DNA reads as TGTGCCAGCAGTCCTCCTTTCTCTGAAGCTTTCTTT.

This chain joins TRBV30 and TRBJ2-1; D unclear. The CDR3 runs 12 residues. Germline V gene lookup returns CDR1 GTSNPN and CDR2 SVGIG (reference sequence). V dropped 2 bases and J dropped 9 bases, with 11 bases sitting between them. CDR3: CAWSPAFLEQFF. The CDR3, as DNA: TGTGCCTGGAGTCCAGCGTTCCTTGAGCAGTTCTTC.

The chain links TRBV18 to TRBJ1-1; D is perhaps TRBD1 (5 bases). V lost 5 bases and J lost 4, with 23 bases in between. This CDR3 is 17 amino acids long. Germline loops: CDR1 KGHSH, CDR2 LQKENI. The chain's CDR3 is CASSSQGSQGGSTEAFF. The CDR3 DNA reads TGTGCCAGCTCATCACAAGGTAGTCAGGGAGGAAGCACTGAAGCTTTCTTT.

The gene calls are TRBV28 and TRBJ1-5; 7 positions match TRBD1. CDR3 size: 14 residues. The J segment lost 2 bases and the V segment lost 6 bases, leaving 4 bases of the junction unmatched. Germline assignment: CDR1 MDHEN and CDR2 SYDVKM. The CDR3 sequence: CASSPDRGNQPQHF. CDR3 DNA sequence: TGTGCCAGCAGCCCCGACAGGGGCAATCAGCCCCAGCATTTT.